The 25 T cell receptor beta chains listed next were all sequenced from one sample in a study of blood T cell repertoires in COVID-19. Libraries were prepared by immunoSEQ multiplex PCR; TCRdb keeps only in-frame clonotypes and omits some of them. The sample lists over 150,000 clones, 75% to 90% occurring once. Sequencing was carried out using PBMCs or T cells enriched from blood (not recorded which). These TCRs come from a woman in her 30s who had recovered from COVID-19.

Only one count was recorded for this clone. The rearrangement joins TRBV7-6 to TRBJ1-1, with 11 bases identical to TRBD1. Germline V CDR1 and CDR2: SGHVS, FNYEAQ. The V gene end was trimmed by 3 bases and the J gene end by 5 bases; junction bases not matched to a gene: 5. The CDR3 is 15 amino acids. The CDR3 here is CASSLSGTGGTEAFF. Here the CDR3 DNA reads TGTGCCAGCAGCTTGTCCGGGACAGGGGGAACTGAAGCTTTCTTT.

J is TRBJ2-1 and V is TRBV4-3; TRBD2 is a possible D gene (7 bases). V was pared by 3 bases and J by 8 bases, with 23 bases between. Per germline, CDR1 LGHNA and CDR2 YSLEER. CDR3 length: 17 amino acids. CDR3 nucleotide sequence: TGCGCCAGCAGCCACCGACCTTCAGGGGAGGGTGGTCATGAGCAGTTCTTC. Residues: CASSHRPSGEGGHEQFF.

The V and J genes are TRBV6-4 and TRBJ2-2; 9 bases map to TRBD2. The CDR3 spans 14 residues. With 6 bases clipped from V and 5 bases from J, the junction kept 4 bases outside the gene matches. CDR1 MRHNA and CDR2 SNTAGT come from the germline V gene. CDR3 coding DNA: TGTGCCAGCAGCAACAGCGGGGGGACCGGGGAGCTGTTTTTT. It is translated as CASSNSGGTGELFF.

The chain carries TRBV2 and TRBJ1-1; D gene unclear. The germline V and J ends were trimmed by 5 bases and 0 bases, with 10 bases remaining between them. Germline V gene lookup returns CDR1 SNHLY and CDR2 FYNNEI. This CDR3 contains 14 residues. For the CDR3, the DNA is TGTGCCAGCAGTCAGACATTAGTGAACACTGAAGCTTTCTTT. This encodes CASSQTLVNTEAFF.

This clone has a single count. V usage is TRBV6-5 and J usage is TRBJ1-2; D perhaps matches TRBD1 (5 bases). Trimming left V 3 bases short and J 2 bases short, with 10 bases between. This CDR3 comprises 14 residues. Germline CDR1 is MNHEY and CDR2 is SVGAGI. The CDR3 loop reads CASSYVDSNYGYTF. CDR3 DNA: TGTGCCAGCAGTTATGTCGACAGCAACTATGGCTACACCTTC.

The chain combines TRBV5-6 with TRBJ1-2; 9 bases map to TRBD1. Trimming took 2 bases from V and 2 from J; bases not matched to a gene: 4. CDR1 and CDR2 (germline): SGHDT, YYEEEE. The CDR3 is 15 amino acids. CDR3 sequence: CASSFTGGKNYGYTF. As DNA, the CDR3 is TGTGCCAGCAGCTTTACAGGGGGCAAAAACTATGGCTACACCTTC.

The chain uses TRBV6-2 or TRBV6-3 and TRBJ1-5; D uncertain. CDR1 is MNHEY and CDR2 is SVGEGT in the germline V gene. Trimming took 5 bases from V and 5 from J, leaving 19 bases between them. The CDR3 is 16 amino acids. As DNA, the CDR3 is TGTGCCAGCAGTAAGGCTCAAGGCAGGTCGGATCAGCCCCAGCATTTT. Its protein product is CASSKAQGRSDQPQHF.

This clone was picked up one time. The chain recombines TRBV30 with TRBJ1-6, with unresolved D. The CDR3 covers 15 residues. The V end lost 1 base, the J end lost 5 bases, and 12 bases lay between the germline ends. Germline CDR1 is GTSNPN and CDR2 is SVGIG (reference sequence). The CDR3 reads CAWSEEAPNNSPLHF. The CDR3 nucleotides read TGTGCCTGGAGTGAGGAGGCACCTAATAATTCACCCCTCCACTTT.

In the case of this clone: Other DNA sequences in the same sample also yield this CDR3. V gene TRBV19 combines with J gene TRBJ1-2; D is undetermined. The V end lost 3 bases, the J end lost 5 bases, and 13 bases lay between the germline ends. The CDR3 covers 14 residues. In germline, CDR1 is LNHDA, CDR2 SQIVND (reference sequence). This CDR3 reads CASSIRGGLYGYTF. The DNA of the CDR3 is TGTGCCAGTAGTATTCGTGGCGGTCTGTATGGCTACACCTTC.

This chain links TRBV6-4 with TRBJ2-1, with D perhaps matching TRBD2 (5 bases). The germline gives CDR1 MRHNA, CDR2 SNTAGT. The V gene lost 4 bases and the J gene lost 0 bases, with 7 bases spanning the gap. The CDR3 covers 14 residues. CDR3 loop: CASSAEGSYNEQFF. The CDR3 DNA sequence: TGTGCCAGCAGTGCAGAGGGCTCCTACAATGAGCAGTTCTTC.

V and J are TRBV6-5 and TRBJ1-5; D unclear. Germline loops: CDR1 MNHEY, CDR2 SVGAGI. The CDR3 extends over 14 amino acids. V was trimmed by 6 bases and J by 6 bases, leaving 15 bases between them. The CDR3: CASSFRRVGQPQHF. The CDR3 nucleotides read TGTGCCAGCAGCTTCCGGAGGGTCGGTCAGCCCCAGCATTTT.

DNA for the CDR3: TGTGCCAGCAGCTCGACGACTGGGAGCAAAGCTTTCTTT. Its protein is CASSSTTGSKAFF. The rearrangement links TRBV7-3 to TRBJ1-1; D remains ambiguous. Germline V gives CDR1 SGHTA, CDR2 FQGTGA. The CDR3 extends over 13 amino acids. Trimming shortened V by 4 bases and J by 9 bases, and 15 bases separated the two germline ends.

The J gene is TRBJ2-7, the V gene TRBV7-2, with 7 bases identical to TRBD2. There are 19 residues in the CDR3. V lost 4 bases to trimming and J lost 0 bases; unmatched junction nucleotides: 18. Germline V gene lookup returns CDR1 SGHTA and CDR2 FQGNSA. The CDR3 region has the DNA TGTGCCAGCAGCTCCCGGAATTTGCGCGGGAGCCGGCGCTCCTACGAGCAGTACTTC. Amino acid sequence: CASSSRNLRGSRRSYEQYF.

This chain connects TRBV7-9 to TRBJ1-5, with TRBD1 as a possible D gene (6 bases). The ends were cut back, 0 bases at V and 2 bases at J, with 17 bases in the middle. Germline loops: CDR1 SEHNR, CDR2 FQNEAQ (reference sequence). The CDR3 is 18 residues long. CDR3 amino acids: CASSLAIRGDRGNQPQHF. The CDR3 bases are TGTGCCAGCAGCTTAGCGATCAGGGGCGATCGCGGCAATCAGCCCCAGCATTTT.

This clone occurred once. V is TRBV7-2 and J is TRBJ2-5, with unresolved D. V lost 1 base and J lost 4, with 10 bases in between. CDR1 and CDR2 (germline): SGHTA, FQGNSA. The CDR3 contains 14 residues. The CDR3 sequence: CASSLGQSTETQYF. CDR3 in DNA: TGTGCCAGCAGCTTAGGGCAGTCCACAGAGACCCAGTACTTC.

In DNA form, the CDR3 reads TGTGCCAGCAGCGTAGGGGGGGAGGTCTCCACAGATACGCAGTATTTT. This sequence encodes CASSVGGEVSTDTQYF. The chain carries TRBV9 and TRBJ2-3, with D perhaps TRBD2 (6 bases). V lost 0 bases to trimming and J lost 2 bases, with 13 bases between them. The germline V gene has CDR1 SGDLS and CDR2 YYNGEE. The CDR3 spans 16 residues.

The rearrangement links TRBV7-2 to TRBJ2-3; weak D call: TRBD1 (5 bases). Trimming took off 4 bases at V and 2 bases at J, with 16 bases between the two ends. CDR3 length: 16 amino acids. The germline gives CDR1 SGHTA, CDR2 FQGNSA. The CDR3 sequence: CASSSRGSGNTDTQYF. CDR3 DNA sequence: TGTGCCAGCAGCTCAAGGGGTTCAGGGAACACAGATACGCAGTATTTT. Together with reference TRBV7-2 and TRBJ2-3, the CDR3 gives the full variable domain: GAGVSQSPSNKVTEKGKDVELRCDPISGHTALYWYRQSLGQGLEFLIYFQGNSAPDKSGLPSDRFSAERTGGSVSTLTIQRTQQEDSAVYLCASSSRGSGNTDTQYFGPGTRLTVL.

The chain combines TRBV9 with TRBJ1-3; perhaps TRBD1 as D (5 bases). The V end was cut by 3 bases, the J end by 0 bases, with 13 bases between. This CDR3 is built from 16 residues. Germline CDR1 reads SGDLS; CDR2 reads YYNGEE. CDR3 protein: CASSAFRDSSGNTIYF. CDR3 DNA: TGTGCCAGCAGCGCATTCAGGGACTCCTCTGGAAACACCATATATTTT.

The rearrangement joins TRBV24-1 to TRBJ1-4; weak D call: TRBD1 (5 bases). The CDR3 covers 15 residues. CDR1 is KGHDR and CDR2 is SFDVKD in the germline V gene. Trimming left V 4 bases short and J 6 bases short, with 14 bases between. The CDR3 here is CATSDPGQGDEKLFF. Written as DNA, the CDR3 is TGTGCCACCAGTGACCCGGGCCAAGGGGATGAAAAACTGTTTTTT.

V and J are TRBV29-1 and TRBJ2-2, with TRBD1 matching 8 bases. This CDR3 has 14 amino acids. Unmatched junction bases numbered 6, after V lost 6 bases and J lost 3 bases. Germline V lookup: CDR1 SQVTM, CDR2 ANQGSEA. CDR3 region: CSVTGGRDTGELFF. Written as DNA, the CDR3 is TGCAGCGTCACAGGGGGACGGGACACCGGGGAGCTGTTTTTT.

DNA for the CDR3: TGTGCCAGCAGTGATTCAGAAACCTACGAGCAGTACTTC. This gives the protein CASSDSETYEQYF. The chain combines TRBV6-1 with TRBJ2-7, with no clear D. There are 13 residues in the CDR3. The germline V gene has CDR1 MNHNS and CDR2 SASEGT. With 3 bases removed from V and 2 bases from J, the gap between germline ends came to 8 bases.

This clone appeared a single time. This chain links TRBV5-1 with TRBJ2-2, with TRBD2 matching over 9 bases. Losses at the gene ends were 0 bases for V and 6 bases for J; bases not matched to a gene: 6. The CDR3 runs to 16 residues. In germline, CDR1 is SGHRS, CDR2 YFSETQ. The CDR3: CASSLGIAGASGELFF. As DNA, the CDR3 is TGCGCCAGCAGCTTGGGAATAGCGGGAGCGTCCGGGGAGCTGTTTTTT.

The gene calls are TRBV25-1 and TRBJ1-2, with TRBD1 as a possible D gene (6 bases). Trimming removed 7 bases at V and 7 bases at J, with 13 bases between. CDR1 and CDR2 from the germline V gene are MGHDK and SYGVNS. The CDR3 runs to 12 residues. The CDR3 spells CASTEGGLGYTF. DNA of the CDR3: TGTGCCAGCACCGAGGGGGGGCTTGGCTACACCTTC.

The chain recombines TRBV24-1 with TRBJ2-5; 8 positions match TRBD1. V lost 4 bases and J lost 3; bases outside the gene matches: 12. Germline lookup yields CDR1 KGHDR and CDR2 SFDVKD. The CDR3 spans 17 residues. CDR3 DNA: TGTGCCACCAGTGACCCCTCGACAGGGGAGTCAGAAGAGACCCAGTACTTC. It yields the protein CATSDPSTGESEETQYF.

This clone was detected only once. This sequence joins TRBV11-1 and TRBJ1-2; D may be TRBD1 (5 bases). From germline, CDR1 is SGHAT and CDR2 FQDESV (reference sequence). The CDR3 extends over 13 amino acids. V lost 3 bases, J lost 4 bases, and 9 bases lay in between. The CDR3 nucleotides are TGTGCCAGCAGCTTTCGGCAGGGCTATGGCTACACCTTC. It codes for CASSFRQGYGYTF.